The TCR beta chain under discussion was sequenced for a study of OX40 agonist ivuxolimab in advanced cancers. Clones were sequenced by immunoSEQ multiplex PCR, and TCRdb holds only the in-frame ones, with some missing. The profile covers approximately 43,000 clones, with about 89% appearing a single time and under 0.7% taken by the ten largest. Sampling times: baseline, cycle 4 day 1, cycle 7 day 1. This clone occurred a few times. The CDR3 runs 11 residues. Trimming cost V 11 bases and J 5 bases, with 12 bases left between them. Germline-derived CDR1 and CDR2 are ENHRY and SYGVKD. This clonotype was sampled from an adult with an advanced solid tumor such as melanoma, head and neck, liver or kidney cancer. J is TRBJ1-1 and V is TRBV10-3; tentatively, D is TRBD1 (6 bases). This material consisted of CD4+ or CD8+ T cells sorted from blood, taken in a trial of the OX40 agonist ivuxolimab. The CDR3 here is CAVQGGTEAFF. The CDR3 bases are TGTGCCGTACAGGGTGGAACTGAAGCTTTCTTT.